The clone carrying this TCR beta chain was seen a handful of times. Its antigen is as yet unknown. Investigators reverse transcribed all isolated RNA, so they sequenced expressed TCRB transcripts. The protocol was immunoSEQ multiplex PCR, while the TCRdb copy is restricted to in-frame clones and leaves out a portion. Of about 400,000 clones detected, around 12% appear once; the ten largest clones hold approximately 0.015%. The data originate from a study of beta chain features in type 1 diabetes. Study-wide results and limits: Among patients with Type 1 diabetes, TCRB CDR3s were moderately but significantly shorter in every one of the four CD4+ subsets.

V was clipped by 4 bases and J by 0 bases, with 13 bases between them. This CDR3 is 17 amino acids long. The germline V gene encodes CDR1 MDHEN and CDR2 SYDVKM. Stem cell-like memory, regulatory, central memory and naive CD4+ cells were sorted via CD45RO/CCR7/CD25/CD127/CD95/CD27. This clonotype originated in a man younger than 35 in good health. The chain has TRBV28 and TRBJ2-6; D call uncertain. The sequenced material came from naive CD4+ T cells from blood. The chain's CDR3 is CASSSWAVSSGANVLTF. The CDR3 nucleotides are TGTGCCAGCAGTTCCTGGGCAGTCAGCTCTGGGGCCAACGTCCTGACTTTC.